The entry below gives a single TCR beta chain sequence along with its context. Assay used: immunoSEQ multiplex PCR; TCRdb lists only in-frame clones, some missing. Among some 38,000 clones listed, around 91% were seen once. The ends lost 6 bases at V and 8 bases at J; junction bases unmatched: 4. The CDR3 sequence is 13 residues long. CDR1 and CDR2 (germline): WNHNN, SYGVQD (reference sequence). The data belong to a study of blood T cell repertoires in COVID-19. Study as a whole: PBMCs, B-cell-depleted T cells, or T cells provided the cDNA or gDNA that made up the material.

The TCR comes from a man in his 60s with active or convalescent COVID-19. The rearrangement uses TRBV10-1 and TRBJ2-2; the match to TRBD1 covers 9 bases. Sequencing was performed on peripheral blood. CDR3 amino acids: CASRGQGQGELFF. The CDR3 DNA reads as TGCGCCAGCAGGGGACAGGGTCAGGGGGAGCTGTTTTTT.